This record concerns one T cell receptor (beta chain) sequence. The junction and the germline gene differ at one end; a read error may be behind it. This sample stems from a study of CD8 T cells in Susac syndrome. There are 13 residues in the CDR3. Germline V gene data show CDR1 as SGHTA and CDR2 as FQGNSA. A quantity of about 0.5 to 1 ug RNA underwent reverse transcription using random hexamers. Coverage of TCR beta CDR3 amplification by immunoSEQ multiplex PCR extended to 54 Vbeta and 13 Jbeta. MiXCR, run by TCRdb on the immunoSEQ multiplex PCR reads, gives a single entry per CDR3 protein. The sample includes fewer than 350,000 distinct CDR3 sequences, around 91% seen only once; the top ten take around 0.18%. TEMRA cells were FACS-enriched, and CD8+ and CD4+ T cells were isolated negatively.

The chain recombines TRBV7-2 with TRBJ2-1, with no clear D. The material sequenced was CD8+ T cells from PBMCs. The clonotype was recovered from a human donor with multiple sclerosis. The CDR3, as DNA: TGTGCCAGCAGATTAGCAGTGGGTGATGAGCAGTTCTTC. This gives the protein CASRLAVGDEQFF. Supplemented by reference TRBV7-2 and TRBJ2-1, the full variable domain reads GAGVSQSPSNKVTEKGKDVELRCDPISGHTALYWYRQSLGQGLEFLIYFQGNSAPDKSGLPSDRFSAERTGGSVSTLTIQRTQQEDSAVYLCASRLAVGDEQFFGPGTRLTVL.